This note documents a single T cell receptor (beta chain) sequence. Antigen specificity is unknown. The entry originates in a study of cytomegalovirus exposure and HLA in healthy donors. Overall study context: A data release that came early held approximately 92 million unique TCRs from HLA-typed donors. General study results and limits: Later work found most CMV-associated TCR beta chains apparently HLA-restricted.

This PCR relied on a set of 60 Vbeta primers and 13 Jbeta primers. Generated by immunoSEQ multiplex PCR, the TCRdb table keeps only in-frame clones and is missing some. The table records roughly 120,000 clones, roughly 63% of them present only once. The source is a man aged 25 to 45 in good health and CMV-seropositive. Sequences were obtained from PBMCs.

The CDR3 here is CASSAADRGGETQYF. The CDR3, as DNA: TGTGCCAGCAGCGCAGCGGACAGGGGAGGAGAGACCCAGTACTTC. This sequence joins TRBV5-6 and TRBJ2-5, with TRBD1 identical over 9 bases. V shed 4 bases and J 4 bases; nucleotides not matched to a gene: 8. Per germline, CDR1 SGHDT and CDR2 YYEEEE. The CDR3 loop spans 15 amino acids.